The next 10 T cell receptor beta chains were all read from a single sample in a study of cytomegalovirus exposure and HLA in healthy donors. PCR employed 60 Vbeta and 13 Jbeta primers. Profiling relied on immunoSEQ multiplex PCR, and the TCRdb table lists in-frame clones only, not all of them. The sample carries about 140,000 clones, 60% to 80% recorded once. Sequenced sample: PBMCs. Receptor source: a man aged 18 to 35 in good health and CMV-seronegative.

The chain carries TRBV28 and TRBJ1-2, with 7 nucleotides matching TRBD1. The CDR3 covers 14 residues. The germline gives CDR1 MDHEN, CDR2 SYDVKM. The junction had 14 bases not matched to a gene; V was cut back by 8 bases and J by 8 bases. The CDR3, as DNA: TGTGCCAGCGGATACCAAGGGGGCGCGTACGGCTACACCTTC. As protein: CASGYQGGAYGYTF.

V and J are TRBV6-5 and TRBJ2-2; D is possibly TRBD2 (6 bases). The germline V gene has CDR1 MNHEY and CDR2 SVGAGI. The CDR3 spans 15 residues. V shed 6 bases and J shed 1 base, with 12 bases lying between them. CDR3 DNA sequence: TGTGCCAGCAGGGCCCGGGACTGGAACACCGGGGAGCTGTTTTTT. Protein: CASRARDWNTGELFF.

This chain links TRBV15 with TRBJ2-2, with 7 bases matching TRBD1. The ends lost 5 bases at V and 4 bases at J; junction bases unmatched: 13. Germline lookup yields CDR1 LNHNV and CDR2 YYDKDF (reference sequence). This CDR3 region has 17 residues. The CDR3 nucleotides are TGTGCCACCAGCCCCCAATCGACAGGGTCGGGCACCGGGGAGCTGTTTTTT. Translating gives CATSPQSTGSGTGELFF.

V and J are TRBV28 and TRBJ2-7; 10 bases are shared with TRBD2. This CDR3 spans 18 amino acids. Per the germline V gene, CDR1 is MDHEN and CDR2 is SYDVKM. V lost 6 bases and J lost 0; bases outside the gene matches: 14. The CDR3 is CASSLRGASGGHSYEQYF. The DNA of the CDR3 is TGTGCCAGCAGCTTGAGGGGGGCTAGCGGGGGCCACTCCTACGAGCAGTACTTC. The whole variable domain, filled in from reference TRBV28 and TRBJ2-7, reads DVKVTQSSRYLVKRTGEKVFLECVQDMDHENMFWYRQDPGLGLRLIYFSYDVKMKEKGDIPEGYSVSREKKERFSLILESASTNQTSMYLCASSLRGASGGHSYEQYFGPGTRLTVT.

The chain carries TRBV19 and TRBJ1-2; TRBD1 matches at 10 bases. In germline, CDR1 is LNHDA, CDR2 SQIVND (reference sequence). CDR3 length: 16 residues. The V segment lost 3 bases and the J segment 5 bases; nucleotides outside the gene matches: 9. Here the CDR3 DNA reads TGTGCCAGTAGTATTCATGGGGGACAGGGGAGGTATGGCTACACCTTC. Translation gives CASSIHGGQGRYGYTF.

The chain couples TRBV7-2 to TRBJ1-1, with D possibly TRBD1 on 5 matching bases. Trimming took 1 base from V and 2 from J, leaving 14 bases between them. CDR3 size: 16 residues. Germline assignment: CDR1 SGHTA and CDR2 FQGNSA. The CDR3 coding sequence is TGTGCCAGCAGCTTAGGCATCGGACACCGAAACACTGAAGCTTTCTTT. Its protein is CASSLGIGHRNTEAFF.

The genes are TRBV27 and TRBJ1-6; 9 bases fit TRBD1. The length of the CDR3 is 15 residues. From germline, CDR1 is MNHEY and CDR2 SMNVEV (reference sequence). V shed 5 bases, J shed 5 bases, and the junction held 4 bases outside the gene matches. The CDR3 loop reads CASSTTGGNNSPLHF. For the CDR3, the DNA is TGTGCCAGCAGTACCACAGGGGGCAATAATTCACCCCTCCACTTT.

This clone was observed a single time. The chain joins TRBV15 to TRBJ1-5; D is uncertain. V was pared by 0 bases and J by 4 bases, with 4 bases between. The CDR3 runs 13 residues. Germline V gene lookup returns CDR1 LNHNV and CDR2 YYDKDF (reference sequence). DNA of the CDR3: TGTGCCACCAGCAGAGACCCGAATCAGCCCCAGCATTTT. It yields the protein CATSRDPNQPQHF. The whole variable domain, filled in from reference TRBV15 and TRBJ1-5, reads DAMVIQNPRYQVTQFGKPVTLSCSQTLNHNVMYWYQQKSSQAPKLLFHYYDKDFNNEADTPDNFQSRRPNTSFCFLDIRSPGLGDTAMYLCATSRDPNQPQHFGDGTRLSIL.

This clone appeared a few times. Here the CDR3 DNA reads TGTGCCAGCAGCGGACAGGGGACAAGCAATCAGCCCCAGCATTTT. Translation gives CASSGQGTSNQPQHF. This chain uses TRBV2 with TRBJ1-5; 9 nucleotides match TRBD1. The CDR3 extends over 15 amino acids. Per the germline V gene, CDR1 is SNHLY and CDR2 is FYNNEI. Trimming cost V 6 bases and J 1 base; bases outside gene matches: 4.

The chain joins TRBV4-2 to TRBJ2-2; TRBD2 agrees at 7 bases. CDR3 length: 18 amino acids. Germline V gene sequence: CDR1 LGHNA, CDR2 YNFKEQ. The V segment lost 1 base and the J segment 8 bases; nucleotides outside the gene matches: 16. Here the CDR3 DNA reads TGTGCCAGCAGCCAAGGCCGAGCGGGACGCGATTTAGTGGGGGAGCTGTTTTTT. Protein sequence: CASSQGRAGRDLVGELFF.